This is a list of T cell receptor beta chains from one sample in a study of shared clonotypes between healthy human individuals. The assay was immunoSEQ multiplex PCR, and TCRdb's table has in-frame clones only and misses some. The profile shows about 300,000 clones, over 65% of them singletons. Sequenced sample: memory CD4+ T cells sorted from blood. These receptor sequences come from a man aged 30 to 39 in good health. The CDR3 runs from the conserved cysteine through the conserved F or W. The D gene is left open where the match is weak. A row's size may be missing; if present it is once, few, many or a size class.

TRBV5-6	-	TRBJ1-4	TRBD1	TGTGCCAGCAGCTTGGCCGGGGCAGGGGGGCGTGAAAAACTGTTTTTT	CASSLAGAGGREKLFF
TRBV10-3	-	TRBJ2-5	TRBD2	TGTGCCATCAGTGAGTCGAGGGGAGGGGTCCAAGAGACCCAGTACTTC	CAISESRGGVQETQYF
TRBV29-1	-	TRBJ2-7	-	TGCAGCGTTGAAGATTCGGATCAGGGGATCACCTACGAGCAGTACTTC	CSVEDSDQGITYEQYF
TRBV6-6	-	TRBJ2-2	-	TGTGCCACCACTTGGACCGGGGAGCTGTTTTTT	CATTWTGELFF
TRBV19	-	TRBJ1-4	-	TGTGCCAGTAGAGGTGGGAGTTTTAATGAAAAACTGTTTTTT	CASRGGSFNEKLFF
TRBV7-8	-	TRBJ2-7	-	TGTGCCAGCAGCCCCTCAACAGGTAATGGTGAGCAGTACTTC	CASSPSTGNGEQYF
TRBV27	-	TRBJ2-7	-	TGTGCCAGCAGTTATCAGGGGAAGAGGTCCTACGAGCAGTACTTC	CASSYQGKRSYEQYF
TRBV5-1	few	TRBJ1-2	-	TGCGCCAGCAGCTTGGTGATAGGGTATGGCTACACCTTC	CASSLVIGYGYTF
TRBV12-5	few	TRBJ2-1	TRBD1	TGTGCTAGTGCCGCAGGACAGGCCTACAATGAGCAGTTCTTC	CASAAGQAYNEQFF
TRBV12-5	few	TRBJ2-5	TRBD2	TGTGCTAGTGCCGACTTGACTAGCGGGAGGAAGACCCAGTACTTC	CASADLTSGRKTQYF
TRBV19	-	TRBJ2-2	TRBD1	TGTGCCAGTAGCCCGACAGGGGAGACCGGGGAGCTGTTTTTT	CASSPTGETGELFF
TRBV5-8	-	TRBJ1-1	TRBD1	TGTGCCAGCAGCTTTAGGGACAGGACGAACACTGAAGCTTTCTTT	CASSFRDRTNTEAFF
TRBV25-1	-	TRBJ1-5	TRBD1	TGTGCCAGCAGTGAATGGGGACAGCCCTTAAATCAGCCCCAGCATTTT	CASSEWGQPLNQPQHF
TRBV5-4	few	TRBJ2-5	TRBD1	TGTGCCAGCAGCTTGGGGGACAGGGTGGGGAGCTCGGCCCAGTACTTC	CASSLGDRVGSSAQYF
TRBV5-4	-	TRBJ2-1	TRBD2	TGTGCCAGCAGCTTGGGGCGGTTATTTACGACTAGCGGGGAAAACGGGCAGTTCTTC	CASSLGRLFTTSGENGQFF
TRBV14	few	TRBJ1-5	-	TGTGCCAGCAGCCAGGGTAGGGATCAGCCCCAGCATTTT	CASSQGRDQPQHF
TRBV30	few	TRBJ2-7	TRBD1	TGTGCCTGGGGGGACAGTCTCTACGAGCAGTACTTC	CAWGDSLYEQYF
TRBV4-1	-	TRBJ1-2	TRBD1	TGCGCCAGCAGCCAAAATACAGGGGGCATCGGCTATGGCTACACCTTC	CASSQNTGGIGYGYTF
TRBV7-2	-	TRBJ2-7	TRBD2	TGTGCCAGCTCCCAGCGGGAGGGCCGGTCCTACGAGCAGTACTTC	CASSQREGRSYEQYF
TRBV28	-	TRBJ2-7	-	TGTGCCAGCAGCTCGTCGGACAGCCACTCCTACGAGCAGTACTTC	CASSSSDSHSYEQYF
TRBV25-1	-	TRBJ2-3	-	TGTGCCAGCAGTGGGAACTCCGTGGATACGCAGTATTTT	CASSGNSVDTQYF
TRBV7-6	once	TRBJ2-3	-	TGTGCCAGCAGCTTAGCGGGCGGTGGGTACACAGATACGCAGTATTTT	CASSLAGGGYTDTQYF
TRBV5-6	-	TRBJ1-4	-	TGTGCCAGCAGCTTGGTAGGGGCGGAGGAAAAACTGTTTTTT	CASSLVGAEEKLFF
TRBV9	-	TRBJ2-1	-	TGTGCCAGCAGCGTAGAGGTGACAGACTACAATGAGCAGTTCTTC	CASSVEVTDYNEQFF
TRBV28	many	TRBJ2-1	TRBD1	TGTGCCAGCAGCCCTTCCCCGGGACAGGTTTACAATGAGCAGTTCTTC	CASSPSPGQVYNEQFF
TRBV5-5	-	TRBJ2-7	TRBD1	TGTGCCAGCAGCTTGCTCCTGTCCGGGACAGGTTCCTACGAGCAGTACTTC	CASSLLLSGTGSYEQYF
TRBV2	-	TRBJ1-4	-	TGTGCCAGCAGTGTCCCCCGGACTAATGAAAAACTGTTTTTT	CASSVPRTNEKLFF
TRBV18	-	TRBJ1-5	-	TGTGCCAGCTCACCGAAAGCTTCTAGCAATCAGCCCCAGCATTTT	CASSPKASSNQPQHF
TRBV5-6	-	TRBJ2-7	-	TGTGCCAGCAGCTTGGATAGTGGCAGAACCTACGAGCAGTACTTC	CASSLDSGRTYEQYF
TRBV18	-	TRBJ1-3	-	TGTGCCAGCTCTCCCACAGGGACCCCTTTCGACTCTGGAAACACCATATATTTT	CASSPTGTPFDSGNTIYF
TRBV6-6	-	TRBJ2-7	TRBD2	TGTGCCAGCACAGTAGCGGGGGGCTACGAGCAGTACTTC	CASTVAGGYEQYF
TRBV6-6	-	TRBJ2-7	TRBD1	TGTGCCAGCAGTACCGGGACAGGGGGCTACGAGCAGTACTTC	CASSTGTGGYEQYF
TRBV5-6	-	TRBJ2-2	-	TGTGCCAGCAGCCAAGGTGTTGCAGTCCAAAGTTTCACCGGGGAGCTGTTTTTT	CASSQGVAVQSFTGELFF
TRBV11-3	-	TRBJ2-7	TRBD2	TGTGCCAGCAGCCCCGCGGGGGGGCTGGGATACGAGCAGTACTTC	CASSPAGGLGYEQYF
TRBV6-1	-	TRBJ2-3	TRBD2	TGCGCCAGCCGGCGGGGGGCGAGGGATACGCAGTATTTT	CASRRGARDTQYF
TRBV7-2	few	TRBJ2-7	TRBD2	TGTGCCAGCAGCTTAGTGGGCGGGAGAACAGCCGAGCAGTACTTC	CASSLVGGRTAEQYF
TRBV28	-	TRBJ1-2	-	TGTGCCAGCAGGTCGCATAGTAACCCTTTTCATGGCTACACCTTC	CASRSHSNPFHGYTF
TRBV9	once	TRBJ1-5	TRBD1	TGTGCCAGCAGCGACAGGGGGGGCTCTCAGCCCCAGCATTTT	CASSDRGGSQPQHF
TRBV6-9	-	TRBJ2-7	-	TGTGCCAGCCAAGGAAGCTCCTACGAGCAGTACTTC	CASQGSSYEQYF
TRBV6-1	-	TRBJ2-7	TRBD1	TGTGCCAGCAGTGTCGCCGGGACAGGGTCTCACGAGCAGTACTTC	CASSVAGTGSHEQYF
TRBV9	-	TRBJ2-5	-	TGTGCCAGCAGCCCCCAGGGGACGGGAGAGACCCAGTACTTC	CASSPQGTGETQYF